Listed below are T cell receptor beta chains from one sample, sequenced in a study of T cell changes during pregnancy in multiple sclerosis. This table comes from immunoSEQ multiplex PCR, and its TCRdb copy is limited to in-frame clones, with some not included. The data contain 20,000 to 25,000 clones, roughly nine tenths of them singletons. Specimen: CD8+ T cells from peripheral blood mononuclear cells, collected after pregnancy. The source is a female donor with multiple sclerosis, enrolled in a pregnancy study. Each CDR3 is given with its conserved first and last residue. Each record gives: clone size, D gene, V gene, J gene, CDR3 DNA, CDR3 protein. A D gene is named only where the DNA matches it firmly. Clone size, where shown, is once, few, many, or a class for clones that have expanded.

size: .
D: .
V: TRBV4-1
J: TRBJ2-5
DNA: TGCGCCAGCAGCCAACTCGCCCTCTTCGGGGAGACCCAGTACTTC
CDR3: CASSQLALFGETQYF

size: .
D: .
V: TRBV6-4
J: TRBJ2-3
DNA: TGTGCCAGCAGTGACTCTGGGGGAGGAGGGACAGATACGCAGTATTTT
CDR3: CASSDSGGGGTDTQYF

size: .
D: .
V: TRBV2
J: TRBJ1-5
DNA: TGTGCCAGCAGTGCCTGGGGGACACAGGGTAGCAATCAGCCCCAGCATTTT
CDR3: CASSAWGTQGSNQPQHF

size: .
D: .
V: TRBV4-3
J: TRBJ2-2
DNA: TGCGCCAGCAGCCAAGATCCGGACTACCAAAGAGTGTCCGGGGAGCTGTTTTTT
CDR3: CASSQDPDYQRVSGELFF

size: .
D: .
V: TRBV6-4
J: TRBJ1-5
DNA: TGTGCCAGCAGGCACCACGGTCGGTTTTGGAATCAGCCCCAGCATTTT
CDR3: CASRHHGRFWNQPQHF

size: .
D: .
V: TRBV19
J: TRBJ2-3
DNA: TGTGCCAGTAGTTACGGACAGCCAGATACGCAGTATTTT
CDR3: CASSYGQPDTQYF

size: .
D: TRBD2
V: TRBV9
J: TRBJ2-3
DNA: TGTGCCAGCAGCGTAGAACCGCTAGCGGGGGCTGATTTCACAGATACGCAGTATTTT
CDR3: CASSVEPLAGADFTDTQYF

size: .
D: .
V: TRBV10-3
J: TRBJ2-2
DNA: TGTGCCATCAGAGGACTGGACAGCCTCACCGGGGAGCTGTTTTTT
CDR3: CAIRGLDSLTGELFF

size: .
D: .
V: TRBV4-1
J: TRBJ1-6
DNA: TGCGCCAGCAGCCAAGAGAGCTCCTATAATTCACCCCTCCACTTT
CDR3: CASSQESSYNSPLHF

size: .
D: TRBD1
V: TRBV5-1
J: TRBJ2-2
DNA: TGCGCCAGCGGACAGGAATACACCGGGGAGCTGTTTTTT
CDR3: CASGQEYTGELFF

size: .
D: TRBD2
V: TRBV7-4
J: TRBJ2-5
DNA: TGTGCCAGCAGCCAACAACGGCTAGCGGAGTCTCGCCAAGAGACCCAGTACTTC
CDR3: CASSQQRLAESRQETQYF

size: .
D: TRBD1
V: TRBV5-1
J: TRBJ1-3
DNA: TGCGCCAGCAGCTTGGGCCTGGACAGGGGAATCCCTGGAAACACCATATATTTT
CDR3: CASSLGLDRGIPGNTIYF

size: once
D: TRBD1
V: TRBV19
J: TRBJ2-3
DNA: TGTGCCAGTAGTATAGATTATAGGACAGGGCGCACAGATACGCAGTATTTT
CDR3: CASSIDYRTGRTDTQYF

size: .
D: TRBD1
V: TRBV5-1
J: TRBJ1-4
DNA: TGCGCCAGCAGCTTGGTACAGGGGGGTAGAGAAAAACTGTTTTTT
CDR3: CASSLVQGGREKLFF

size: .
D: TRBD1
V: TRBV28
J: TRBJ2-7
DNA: TGTGCCAGCAGTTTATTCGGACAGGGACTTTCCTACGAGCAGTACTTC
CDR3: CASSLFGQGLSYEQYF

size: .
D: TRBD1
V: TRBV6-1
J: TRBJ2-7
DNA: TGTGCCAGCAAGACAGGGGACTACGAGCAGTACTTC
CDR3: CASKTGDYEQYF

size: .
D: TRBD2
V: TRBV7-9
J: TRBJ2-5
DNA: TGTGCCAGCAGCTTGGGGACTAGCGGGAGCGTCCAAGAGACCCAGTACTTC
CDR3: CASSLGTSGSVQETQYF

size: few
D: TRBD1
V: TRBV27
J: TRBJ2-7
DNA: TGTGCCAGCAGTTTATTGGTGGGGACAGTAAGGAACGAGCAGTACTTC
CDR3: CASSLLVGTVRNEQYF

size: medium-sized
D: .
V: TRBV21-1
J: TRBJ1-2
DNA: TGTGCCAGCAGCAAAGAGGGACATAACTATGGCTACACCTTC
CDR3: CASSKEGHNYGYTF

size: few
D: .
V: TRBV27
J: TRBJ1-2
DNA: TGTGCCAGCAGTTCCTTGGACAGAAATGGCTACACCTTC
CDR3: CASSSLDRNGYTF

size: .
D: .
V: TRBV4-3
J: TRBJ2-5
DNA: TGCGCCAGCAGCCGCCTTGCGTTTCAAGAGACCCAGTACTTC
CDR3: CASSRLAFQETQYF

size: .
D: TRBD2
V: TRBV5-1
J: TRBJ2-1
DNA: TGCGCCAGCAGCTTGGCGTTTGAAGCGGGATACAATGAGCAGTTCTTC
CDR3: CASSLAFEAGYNEQFF

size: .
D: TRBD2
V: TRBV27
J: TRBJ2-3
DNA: TGTGCCAGCAGTTTACGACTAGCAGCTAGCACAGATACGCAGTATTTT
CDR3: CASSLRLAASTDTQYF

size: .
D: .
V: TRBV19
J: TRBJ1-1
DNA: TGTGCCAGTAGTTTTCGCGATGGCACTGAAGCTTTCTTT
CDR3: CASSFRDGTEAFF

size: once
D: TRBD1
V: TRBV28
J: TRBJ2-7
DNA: TGTGCCAGCAGTTTAGGACAGGGCTTATACGAGCAGTACTTC
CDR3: CASSLGQGLYEQYF

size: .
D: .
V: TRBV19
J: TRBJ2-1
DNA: TGTGCCAGTAGTATAGTTGGGTACAGCTCCTACAATGAGCAGTTCTTC
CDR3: CASSIVGYSSYNEQFF

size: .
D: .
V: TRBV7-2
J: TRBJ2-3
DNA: TGTGCCAGCAGCTTAGGAGCCCAATATACAGATACGCAGTATTTT
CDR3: CASSLGAQYTDTQYF

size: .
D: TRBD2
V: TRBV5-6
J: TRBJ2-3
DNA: TGTGCCAGCAGCTTGGAACTAGCGGATACCACTTGGGCAGATACGCAGTATTTT
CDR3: CASSLELADTTWADTQYF

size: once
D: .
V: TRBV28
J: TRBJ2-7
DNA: TGTGCCAGCAGTTTATGGAGACTAATCTCCTACGAGCAGTACTTC
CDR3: CASSLWRLISYEQYF

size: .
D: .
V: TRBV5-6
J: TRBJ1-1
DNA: TGTGCCAGCAGTTATATGAACACTGAAGCTTTCTTT
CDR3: CASSYMNTEAFF

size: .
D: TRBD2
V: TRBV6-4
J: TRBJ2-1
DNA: TGTGCCAGCAGTTCCGGGAGGGAATCCTACAATGAGCAGTTCTTC
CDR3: CASSSGRESYNEQFF

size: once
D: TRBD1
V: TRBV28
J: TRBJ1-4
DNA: TGTGCCAGCAGGCCCGACAGGGGGCTTTTTATAATAGTGGAAAAACTGTTTTTT
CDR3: CASRPDRGLFIIVEKLFF

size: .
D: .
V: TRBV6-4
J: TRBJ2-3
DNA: TGTGCCAGCAGTGAAGGCGGGACTAGCACAGATACGCAGTATTTT
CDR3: CASSEGGTSTDTQYF

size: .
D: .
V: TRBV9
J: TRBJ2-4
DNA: TGTGCCAGCAGCGAGAGGGAGACCAAAAACATTCAGTACTTC
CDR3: CASSERETKNIQYF

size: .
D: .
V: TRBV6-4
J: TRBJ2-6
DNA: TGTGCCAGCAGTGAACAGAGCTCTGGGGCCAACGTCCTGACTTTC
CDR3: CASSEQSSGANVLTF

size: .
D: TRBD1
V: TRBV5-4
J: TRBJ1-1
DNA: TGTGCCAGCAGCTTGAGGAGACAGGGTAACACTGAAGCTTTCTTT
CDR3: CASSLRRQGNTEAFF

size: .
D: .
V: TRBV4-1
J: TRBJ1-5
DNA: TGCGCCAGCAGCCAAGTATACAGTAGCAATCAGCCCCAGCATTTT
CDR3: CASSQVYSSNQPQHF

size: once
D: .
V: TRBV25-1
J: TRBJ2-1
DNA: TGTGCCAGCAGTGAACATAGTTTCTATGAGCAGTTCTTC
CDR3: CASSEHSFYEQFF

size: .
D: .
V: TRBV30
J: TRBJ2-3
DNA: TGTGCCTGGGGGAGTGAGTATTCCCCTAGCACAGATACGCAGTATTTT
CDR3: CAWGSEYSPSTDTQYF

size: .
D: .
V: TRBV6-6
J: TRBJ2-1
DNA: TGTGCCAGCAGTTACTCTCTTTCGGGTGAGCAGTTCTTC
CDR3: CASSYSLSGEQFF

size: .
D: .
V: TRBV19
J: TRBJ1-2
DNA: TGTGCCAGTAGTATAGAGGAGTCAACTAAACTGAACTATGGCTACACCTTC
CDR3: CASSIEESTKLNYGYTF

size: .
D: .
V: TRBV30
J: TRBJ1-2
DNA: TGTGCCTGGAGTTTTGGTGGGGGGGGTGGCTACACCTTC
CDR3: CAWSFGGGGGYTF

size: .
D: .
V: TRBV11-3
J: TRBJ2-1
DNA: TGTGCCAGCAGCCTGGGGGCAGAGCAGTTCTTC
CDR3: CASSLGAEQFF

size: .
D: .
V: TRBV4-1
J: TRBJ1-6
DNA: TGCGCCAGCAGCCTCGAGATAGCTCGACGAGATAATTCACCCCTCCACTTT
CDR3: CASSLEIARRDNSPLHF